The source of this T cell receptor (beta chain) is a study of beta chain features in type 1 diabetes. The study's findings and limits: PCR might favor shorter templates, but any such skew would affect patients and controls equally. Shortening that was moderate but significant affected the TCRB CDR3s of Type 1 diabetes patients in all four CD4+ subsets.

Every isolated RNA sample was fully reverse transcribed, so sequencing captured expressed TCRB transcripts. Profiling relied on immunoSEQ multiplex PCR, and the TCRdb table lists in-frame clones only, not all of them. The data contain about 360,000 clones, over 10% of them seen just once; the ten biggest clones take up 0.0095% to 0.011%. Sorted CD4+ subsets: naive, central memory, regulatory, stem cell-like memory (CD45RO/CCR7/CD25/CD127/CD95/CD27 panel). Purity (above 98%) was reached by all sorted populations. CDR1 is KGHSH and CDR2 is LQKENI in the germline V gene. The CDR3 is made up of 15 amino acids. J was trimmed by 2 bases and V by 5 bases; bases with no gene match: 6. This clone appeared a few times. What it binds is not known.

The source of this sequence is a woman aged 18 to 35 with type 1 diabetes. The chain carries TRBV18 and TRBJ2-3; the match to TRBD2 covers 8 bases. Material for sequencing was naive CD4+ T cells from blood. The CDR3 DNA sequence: TGTGCCAGCTCATACAGCGGGAGCGACACAGATACGCAGTATTTT. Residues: CASSYSGSDTDTQYF.